These 19 T cell receptor beta chains originate from one sample sequenced in a study of blood T cells in healthy people across ages. The second PCR ran 7 to 11 cycles with a sample-barcoded 5' primer and J-beta primers. TCRdb re-called the 5' RACE reads through MiXCR, storing one row per CDR3 protein. This table has roughly 1,800,000 distinct CDR3 sequences, about 50% appearing once. Sequencing was carried out using blood. The origin of the receptors is a woman aged 40 to 49 in good health.

The chain is built from TRBV4-1 and TRBJ2-1; 7 bases are a match to TRBD2. Germline-derived CDR1 and CDR2 are MGHRA and YSYEKL. The CDR3 extends over 15 amino acids. Trimming took 1 base from V and 8 from J; bases not matched to a gene: 8. The CDR3 protein is CASSQAQRGWDEQFF. In DNA, the CDR3 is TGCGCCAGCAGCCAAGCCCAGCGGGGATGGGATGAGCAGTTCTTC.

The chain joins TRBV20-1 to TRBJ2-7; D remains unclear. The CDR3 consists of 15 residues. Germline-derived CDR1 and CDR2 are DFQATT and SNEGSKA (reference sequence). Trimming took 1 base from V and 2 from J, leaving 15 bases between them. The CDR3 DNA follows: TGCAGTGCTAGAGCTGGGTGGGGATTGACCTACGAGCAGTACTTC. It is translated as CSARAGWGLTYEQYF.

This clonotype was observed many times. The gene calls are TRBV7-2 and TRBJ2-6; D perhaps matches TRBD1 (6 bases). The V gene's germline CDR1 is SGHTA and CDR2 FQGNSA. This CDR3 has 16 residues. Trimming pared 6 bases from V and 2 bases from J, leaving 14 bases between. DNA for the CDR3: TGTGCCAGCAGGGTGACAGGTGCCCCTGGGGCCAACGTCCTGACTTTC. It encodes CASRVTGAPGANVLTF. The full variable domain, with the rest looked up from reference TRBV7-2 and TRBJ2-6, is GAGVSQSPSNKVTEKGKDVELRCDPISGHTALYWYRQSLGQGLEFLIYFQGNSAPDKSGLPSDRFSAERTGGSVSTLTIQRTQQEDSAVYLCASRVTGAPGANVLTFGAGSRLTVL.

The chain employs TRBV29-1 and TRBJ2-1, with D tentatively TRBD1 or TRBD2 (5 bases each). The CDR3 totals 12 residues. Germline-derived CDR1 and CDR2 are SQVTM and ANQGSEA. The germline V and J ends were trimmed by 7 bases and 7 bases, with 14 bases remaining between them. CDR3 region: CSASGLRNEQFF. The CDR3 DNA reads TGCAGCGCCTCGGGGCTCAGGAATGAGCAGTTCTTC.

The rearrangement joins TRBV6-2 or TRBV6-3 to TRBJ2-3; a possible D gene is TRBD1 (6 bases). The CDR3 contains 14 residues. The V and J ends lost 6 bases and 0 bases respectively, with 10 bases between them. Germline-derived CDR1 and CDR2 are MNHEY and SVGEGT. The CDR3 DNA reads TGTGCCAGCAGCAGGGGAAAGAGCACAGATACGCAGTATTTT. It specifies CASSRGKSTDTQYF.

CDR3 nucleotides: TGTGCCAGCAGTTGGACAGGTGGAGCTGATACGCAGTATTTT. Translating gives CASSWTGGADTQYF. V and J are TRBV28 and TRBJ2-3; 7 bases match TRBD1. Germline V gene sequence: CDR1 MDHEN, CDR2 SYDVKM. V was clipped by 4 bases and J by 6 bases; unmatched bases: 7. The CDR3 contains 14 residues.

In nucleotides, the CDR3 is TGTGCCATCAGTGAAGGTGTTAGCGGGGGGTTCAATGAGCAGTTCTTC. This sequence encodes CAISEGVSGGFNEQFF. This chain joins TRBV10-3 and TRBJ2-1, with 10 positions matching TRBD2. The V gene's germline CDR1 is ENHRY and CDR2 SYGVKD. V lost 3 bases, J lost 6 bases, and 8 bases stayed unmatched. There are 16 residues in the CDR3.

CDR3 sequence: CSAGAGALDEQYF. The CDR3 region has the DNA TGCAGCGCTGGGGCAGGGGCGCTAGACGAGCAGTACTTC. The chain has TRBV29-1 and TRBJ2-7; possibly TRBD1 for D (6 bases). This CDR3 contains 13 residues. V dropped 7 bases and J dropped 5 bases, with 18 bases sitting between them. Germline loops: CDR1 SQVTM, CDR2 ANQGSEA.

The V gene is TRBV20-1, the J gene TRBJ1-4; no firm D call. Trimming stripped 6 bases from V and 4 bases from J, with 9 bases between. CDR3 size: 12 residues. The germline CDR1 and CDR2 sequences are DFQATT and SNEGSKA (reference sequence). CDR3 sequence: CSAVPDNEKLFF. For the CDR3, the DNA is TGCAGTGCGGTACCCGATAATGAAAAACTGTTTTTT.

The sample holds a few counts of this clonotype. This chain uses TRBV15 with TRBJ2-1; D is ambiguous. The CDR3 is 15 amino acids. V gave up 3 bases and J gave up 5 bases, with 14 bases separating them. In germline, CDR1 is LNHNV, CDR2 YYDKDF (reference sequence). The CDR3 region is CATSRPPRADNEQFF. In DNA form, the CDR3 reads TGTGCCACCAGCAGGCCACCCCGGGCAGACAATGAGCAGTTCTTC. Based on the CDR3 plus reference TRBV15 and TRBJ2-1, the full variable domain is DAMVIQNPRYQVTQFGKPVTLSCSQTLNHNVMYWYQQKSSQAPKLLFHYYDKDFNNEADTPDNFQSRRPNTSFCFLDIRSPGLGDTAMYLCATSRPPRADNEQFFGPGTRLTVL.

The J gene is TRBJ2-5, the V gene TRBV4-3; D uncertain. Trimming left V 1 base short and J 3 bases short, with 9 bases between. Per the germline V gene, CDR1 is LGHNA and CDR2 is YSLEER. The CDR3 is 14 amino acids. Written as DNA, the CDR3 is TGCGCCAGCAGCCAAGGTCCTTTAGAAGAGACCCAGTACTTC. It yields the protein CASSQGPLEETQYF.

The CDR3 sequence is CASRTTAIYEQYF. CDR3 bases: TGTGCCAGCAGGACGACAGCAATCTACGAGCAGTACTTC. J is TRBJ2-4 and V is TRBV28; tentative D call: TRBD1 (5 bases). The DNA matches TRBJ2-7 better at its end, which makes the J call doubtful. Per the germline V gene, CDR1 is MDHEN and CDR2 is SYDVKM. The CDR3 has 13 residues.

The sample holds a few counts of this clonotype. The chain carries TRBV27 and TRBJ2-1, with 8 bases fitting TRBD1. The germline V gene encodes CDR1 MNHEY and CDR2 SMNVEV (reference sequence). J lost 6 bases, V lost 8 bases, and 3 bases had no gene match. The CDR3 spans 12 residues. The CDR3 DNA reads TGTGCCAGCGGACAGGGACTCAATGAGCAGTTCTTC. It specifies CASGQGLNEQFF.

This clonotype has more than one count but fewer than ten. The chain has TRBV5-1 and TRBJ2-6, with 7 nucleotides matching TRBD2. The trim removed 2 bases at V and 0 bases at J, leaving 5 bases unmatched. CDR1 and CDR2 from the germline V gene are SGHRS and YFSETQ. CDR3 length: 17 amino acids. DNA of the CDR3: TGCGCCAGCAGCTTCCAGGGCGGGGGCTCTGGGGCCAACGTCCTGACTTTC. It translates to CASSFQGGGSGANVLTF.

V is TRBV28 and J is TRBJ1-2; possibly TRBD1 for D (5 bases). This CDR3 has 14 amino acids. Germline values: CDR1 MDHEN, CDR2 SYDVKM. The V end lost 5 bases, the J end lost 4 bases, and 14 bases lay between the germline ends. The CDR3 DNA reads as TGTGCCAGCAGTACCCAGGGCGGTGGCTATGGCTACACCTTC. The encoded protein is CASSTQGGGYGYTF.

There are a few counts of this clonotype. The J gene is TRBJ1-4, the V gene TRBV4-2; a weak D match, TRBD1 (6 bases). The CDR3 loop spans 15 amino acids. The V and J ends lost 4 bases and 3 bases respectively, with 12 bases between them. Germline CDR1 reads LGHNA; CDR2 reads YNFKEQ. Here the CDR3 DNA reads TGTGCCAGCAGCCTTACAGGGCTTGCTAATGAAAAACTGTTTTTT. Protein: CASSLTGLANEKLFF.

The rearrangement joins TRBV2 to TRBJ2-1; tentatively, D is TRBD2 (5 bases). Trimming cost V 6 bases and J 5 bases, with 11 bases left between them. Germline values: CDR1 SNHLY, CDR2 FYNNEI. This CDR3 contains 13 residues. The CDR3 nucleotides read TGTGCCAGCAGCGCGGACGGGGACAATGAGCAGTTCTTC. It specifies CASSADGDNEQFF.

The chain combines TRBV7-2 with TRBJ2-2, with 7 bases fitting TRBD1. This CDR3 comprises 13 residues. Germline V gives CDR1 SGHTA, CDR2 FQGNSA. V lost 6 bases and J lost 4; bases outside the gene matches: 2. The CDR3 DNA sequence: TGTGCCAGCAGAACAGGGGTCACCGGGGAGCTGTTTTTT. It specifies CASRTGVTGELFF.

This clonotype was counted between two and nine times. The chain links TRBV2 to TRBJ2-6; D is unclear. The CDR3 covers 14 residues. V gave up 10 bases and J gave up 0 bases, with 10 bases separating them. Germline values: CDR1 SNHLY, CDR2 FYNNEI. CDR3 in DNA: TGTGCCATCCGACGGAACTCTGGGGCCAACGTCCTGACTTTC. It yields the protein CAIRRNSGANVLTF.